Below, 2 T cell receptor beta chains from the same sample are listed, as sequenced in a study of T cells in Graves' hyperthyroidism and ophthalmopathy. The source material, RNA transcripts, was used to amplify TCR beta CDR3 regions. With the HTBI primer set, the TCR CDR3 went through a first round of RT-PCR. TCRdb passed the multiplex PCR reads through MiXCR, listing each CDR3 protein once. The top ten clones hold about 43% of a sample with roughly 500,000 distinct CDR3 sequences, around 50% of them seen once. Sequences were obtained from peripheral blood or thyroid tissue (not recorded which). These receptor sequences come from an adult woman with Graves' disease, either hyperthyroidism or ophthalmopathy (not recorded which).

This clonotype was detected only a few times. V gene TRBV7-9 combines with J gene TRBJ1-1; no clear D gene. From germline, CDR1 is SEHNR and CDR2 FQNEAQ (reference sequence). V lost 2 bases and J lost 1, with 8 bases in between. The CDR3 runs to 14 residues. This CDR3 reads CASSLWNTNTEAFF. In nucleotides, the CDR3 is TGTGCCAGCAGCTTATGGAACACGAACACTGAAGCTTTCTTT.

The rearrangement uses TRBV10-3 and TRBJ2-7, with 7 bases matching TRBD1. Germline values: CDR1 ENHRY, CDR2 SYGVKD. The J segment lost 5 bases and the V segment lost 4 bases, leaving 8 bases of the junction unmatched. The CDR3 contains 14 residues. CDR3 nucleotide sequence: TGTGCCATCAGTGGGAGACAGGGAAAGAACGAGCAGTACTTC. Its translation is CAISGRQGKNEQYF.